These 14 T cell receptor beta chains were all obtained from the same sample, sequenced in a study of OX40 agonist ivuxolimab in advanced cancers. The table came from immunoSEQ multiplex PCR; TCRdb's copy has only in-frame clones and leaves some out. This table holds around 84,000 clones, 85% to 95% found once. The sample was CD4+ or CD8+ T cells sorted from blood, taken in a trial of the OX40 agonist ivuxolimab. The source of these receptors is an adult with an advanced solid tumor such as melanoma, head and neck, liver or kidney cancer.

The chain combines TRBV10-2 with TRBJ1-2; no definite D call. This CDR3 region has 11 residues. CDR1 and CDR2 (germline): WSHSY, SAAADI. Trimming left V 3 bases short and J 4 bases short, with 3 bases between. CDR3 protein: CASSESYGYTF. CDR3 sequence (DNA): TGCGCCAGCAGTGAAAGCTATGGCTACACCTTC.

The chain links TRBV7-9 to TRBJ2-7, with D perhaps assigned TRBD1 or TRBD2 (5 bases each). CDR1 and CDR2 from the germline V gene are SEHNR and FQNEAQ (reference sequence). V dropped 6 bases and J dropped 0 bases, with 15 bases sitting between them. The CDR3 has 15 amino acids. The CDR3 nucleotides are TGTGCCAGCAGTCTCCGGGACCAGAGCTCCTACGAGCAGTACTTC. It specifies CASSLRDQSSYEQYF.

The CDR3 nucleotides read TGCAGCGGATCGACAGTGATGAACACTGAAGCTTTCTTT. It yields the protein CSGSTVMNTEAFF. The rearrangement uses TRBV29-1 and TRBJ1-1, with D tentatively TRBD1 (5 bases). Trimming cost V 7 bases and J 0 bases, with 12 bases left between them. The CDR3 consists of 13 residues. Germline CDR1 and CDR2: SQVTM and ANQGSEA.

The rearrangement links TRBV7-9 to TRBJ1-5, with D uncertain. Per germline, CDR1 SEHNR and CDR2 FQNEAQ (reference sequence). The CDR3 totals 15 residues. V lost 1 base to trimming and J lost 0 bases, with 7 bases between them. This CDR3 reads CASSLEADSNQPQHF. The CDR3 DNA is TGTGCCAGCAGCTTAGAGGCGGATAGCAATCAGCCCCAGCATTTT.

CDR3 in amino acids: CASSPFPGEETQYF. The CDR3 coding sequence is TGTGCCAGTAGTCCCTTCCCGGGGGAAGAGACCCAGTACTTC. The chain is built from TRBV19 and TRBJ2-5, with D possibly matching TRBD2 (6 bases). The CDR3 covers 14 residues. CDR1 and CDR2 from the germline V gene are LNHDA and SQIVND (reference sequence). Trimming took 5 bases from V and 3 from J, leaving 13 bases between them.

The V and J genes are TRBV5-4 and TRBJ2-1; 9 bases are shared with TRBD2. CDR1 is SGHNT and CDR2 is YYREEE in the germline V gene (reference sequence). The CDR3 runs 16 residues. V gave up 4 bases and J gave up 1 base; unmatched junction bases: 6. CDR3 region: CASSPPSGESYNEQFF. The CDR3 region has the DNA TGTGCCAGCAGCCCCCCTAGCGGGGAGTCCTACAATGAGCAGTTCTTC.

The V call is TRBV6-5, the J call TRBJ1-2; D remains unclear. The V gene's germline CDR1 is MNHEY and CDR2 SVGAGI. V lost 2 bases and J 0 bases, leaving 7 bases between the germline ends. There are 14 residues in the CDR3. DNA of the CDR3: TGTGCCAGCAGTTACGCGGAGTCTAACTATGGCTACACCTTC. This sequence encodes CASSYAESNYGYTF.

In its sample, this clone was seen once. The chain couples TRBV4-1 to TRBJ2-7, with D unclear. The CDR3 is made up of 16 amino acids. CDR1 and CDR2 (germline): MGHRA, YSYEKL. V shed 1 base and J shed 0 bases, with 13 bases lying between them. The CDR3 sequence: CASSQGTGVPSYEQYF. CDR3 nucleotide sequence: TGCGCCAGCAGCCAAGGGACGGGTGTTCCCTCCTACGAGCAGTACTTC.

This chain's CDR3 is CASSPFPGANYGYTF. CDR3 nucleotides: TGTGCCAGCTCACCATTCCCGGGGGCTAACTATGGCTACACCTTC. The rearrangement links TRBV18 to TRBJ1-2; TRBD1 might be the D (5 bases). Germline V gene data show CDR1 as KGHSH and CDR2 as LQKENI. The CDR3 extends over 15 amino acids. V dropped 2 bases and J dropped 0 bases, with 10 bases sitting between them. Full variable domain (rest looked up from reference TRBV18 and TRBJ1-2): NAGVMQNPRHLVRRRGQEARLRCSPMKGHSHVYWYRQLPEEGLKFMVYLQKENIIDESGMPKERFSAEFPKEGPSILRIQQVVRGDSAAYFCASSPFPGANYGYTFGSGTRLTVV.

In DNA, the CDR3 is TGTGCCAGCAGCCCTGGGGGGCTGCACACTGAAGCTTTCTTT. It is translated as CASSPGGLHTEAFF. V gene TRBV6-6 combines with J gene TRBJ1-1; a weak D match, TRBD1 (6 bases). The CDR3 contains 14 residues. The ends were cut back, 6 bases at V and 3 bases at J, with 14 bases in the middle. CDR1 MNHNY and CDR2 SVGAGI come from the germline V gene (reference sequence).

The chain carries TRBV21-1 and TRBJ2-5. TRBV21-1 is tagged as a pseudogene. The CDR3 is 16 residues long. CDR3 in amino acids: CASSKGVKGYQETQYF. The CDR3 coding sequence is TGTGCCAGCAGCAAAGGAGTGAAAGGGTACCAAGAGACCCAGTACTTC.

This chain links TRBV5-1 with TRBJ2-7; 8 bases fit TRBD1. The CDR3 runs to 17 residues. J lost 1 base, V lost 3 bases, and 12 bases had no gene match. Looked up from germline, CDR1 is SGHRS and CDR2 is YFSETQ. CDR3 sequence (DNA): TGCGCCAGCAGCTCCCACCCTGGGACAGGTGTTTCCTACGAGCAGTACTTC. Encoded protein: CASSSHPGTGVSYEQYF.

The rearrangement links TRBV30 to TRBJ1-3; D is unclear. CDR1 is GTSNPN and CDR2 is SVGIG in the germline V gene (reference sequence). V gave up 4 bases and J gave up 0 bases, with 7 bases separating them. This CDR3 spans 13 amino acids. The CDR3 DNA sequence: TGTGCCTGGACCGTCCTCTCTGGAAACACCATATATTTT. This sequence encodes CAWTVLSGNTIYF.

The genes are TRBV9 and TRBJ2-7; tentatively, D is TRBD1 (6 bases). V gave up 3 bases and J gave up 2 bases, with 12 bases separating them. This CDR3 contains 14 residues. Germline-derived CDR1 and CDR2 are SGDLS and YYNGEE. CDR3 sequence reads: CASSAAGATYEQYF. The CDR3 DNA sequence: TGTGCCAGCAGCGCCGCAGGGGCAACCTACGAGCAGTACTTC. Full variable domain (missing parts from reference TRBV9 and TRBJ2-7): DSGVTQTPKHLITATGQRVTLRCSPRSGDLSVYWYQQSLDQGLQFLIQYYNGEERAKGNILERFSAQQFPDLHSELNLSSLELGDSALYFCASSAAGATYEQYFGPGTRLTVT.